These 6 T cell receptor beta chains originate from one sample sequenced in a study of shared clonotypes between healthy human individuals (dated by TCRdb to 2020 to 2022). The library came from the immunoSEQ multiplex PCR assay. This is the immuneACCESS table as TCRdb keeps it, with only in-frame sequences that have V and J called. A part of the clones is gone; compared with another copy, unresolved V genes explain less than half, and the rest is unexplained. Here the sample has hundreds of thousands of clones; nearly 98% occur a single time. The top ten hold 0.3% of the sample. CD8 naive samples were CD45RO-negative cells positively selected for CCR7, giving a CD45RA+CCR7+ population that excluded TemRA cells. Sequencing was performed on naive CD8+ T cells sorted from blood. This specimen's cell subset or site label, interpreted: CD45RA+CCR7+. These receptor sequences come from a man aged 30-40 years in good health.

This chain uses TRBV25-1 with TRBJ1-2; weak D call: TRBD1 (5 bases). The CDR3 has 14 residues. V lost 4 bases and J lost 0, with 9 bases in between. From germline, CDR1 is MGHDK and CDR2 SYGVNS. CDR3 protein: CASSGQSANYGYTF. The CDR3 DNA is TGTGCCAGCAGTGGACAGAGCGCTAACTATGGCTACACCTTC.

The rearrangement joins TRBV11-3 to TRBJ2-1; 7 nucleotides align to TRBD2. The CDR3 has 15 amino acids. The trim removed 4 bases at V and 7 bases at J, leaving 10 bases unmatched. Germline-derived CDR1 and CDR2 are SGHNT and YENEEA. The CDR3 loop is CASSSLAGVSNEQFF. CDR3 nucleotides: TGTGCCAGCAGCTCCCTGGCGGGAGTAAGTAATGAGCAGTTCTTC.

V gene TRBV6-6 combines with J gene TRBJ1-1; 11 bases match TRBD1. Germline CDR1 MNHNY, CDR2 SVGAGI (reference sequence). J gave up 11 bases and V 2 bases, and 7 bases lay outside the gene matches. This CDR3 comprises 14 residues. The CDR3 sequence is CASSYTGTGGSAFF. The CDR3 coding sequence is TGTGCCAGCAGTTACACGGGGACAGGGGGGAGCGCTTTCTTT.

CDR3: CASSQYRPSSSEAFF. CDR3 DNA sequence: TGCGCCAGCAGCCAGTATAGGCCCTCCTCATCTGAAGCTTTCTTT. The chain has TRBV4-1 and TRBJ1-1, with D hard to call. Germline CDR1 is MGHRA and CDR2 is YSYEKL. V was cut by 3 bases and J by 6 bases, with 17 bases left in between. This CDR3 is built from 15 residues.

The CDR3 nucleotides are TGCAGCGTTATTTTAGCGGGAGATGGCGCAGATACGCAGTATTTT. Amino acid sequence: CSVILAGDGADTQYF. The chain couples TRBV29-1 to TRBJ2-3; TRBD2 matches at 9 bases. CDR1 and CDR2 from the germline V gene are SQVTM and ANQGSEA. With V trimmed by 5 bases and J by 4 bases, 10 bases remained unmatched. CDR3 length equals 15 residues.

The chain uses TRBV7-2 and TRBJ2-2; D is perhaps TRBD1 (5 bases). Germline V gives CDR1 SGHTA, CDR2 FQGNSA. The CDR3 extends over 14 amino acids. The V and J ends lost 4 bases and 4 bases respectively, with 10 bases between them. CDR3 loop: CASSSRVGTGELFF. In DNA form, the CDR3 reads TGTGCCAGCAGCTCCAGGGTGGGCACCGGGGAGCTGTTTTTT.